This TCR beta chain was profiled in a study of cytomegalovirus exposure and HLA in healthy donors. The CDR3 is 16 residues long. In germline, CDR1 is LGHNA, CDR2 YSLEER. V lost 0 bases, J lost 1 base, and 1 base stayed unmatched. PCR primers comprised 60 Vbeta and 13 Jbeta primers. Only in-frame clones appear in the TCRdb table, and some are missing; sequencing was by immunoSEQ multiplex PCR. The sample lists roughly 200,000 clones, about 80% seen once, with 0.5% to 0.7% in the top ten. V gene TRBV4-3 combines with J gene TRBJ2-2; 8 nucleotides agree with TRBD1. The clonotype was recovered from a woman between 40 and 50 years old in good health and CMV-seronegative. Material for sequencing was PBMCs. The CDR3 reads CASSQEGTGNTGELFF. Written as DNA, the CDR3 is TGCGCCAGCAGCCAAGAGGGGACAGGGAACACCGGGGAGCTGTTTTTT.